This passage covers 18 T cell receptor beta chains from one sample sequenced in a study of blood T cell repertoires in COVID-19 (dated by TCRdb to about 2020). The protocol used for the library was the immunoSEQ multiplex PCR assay. In TCRdb, the immuneACCESS table is reduced to in-frame sequences with V and J assigned. These tables do not hold every clone; where another copy was compared, an unresolved V gene accounts for under half, and the others remain unexplained. For this sample the table gives around 300,000 clones, of which approximately 88% were detected only once. The biggest ten clones account for approximately 4% of the sample. Material: peripheral blood. The receptor set was obtained from a woman in her forties or fifties with active or convalescent COVID-19.

The J gene is TRBJ2-1, the V gene TRBV4-2, with 9 bases aligning to TRBD2. CDR3 length: 17 residues. Trimming cost V 4 bases and J 0 bases; bases outside gene matches: 7. Germline CDR1 is LGHNA and CDR2 is YNFKEQ. This CDR3 reads CASSPRAGGYSYNEQFF. The CDR3 nucleotides are TGTGCCAGCAGCCCCCGAGCGGGGGGTTACTCCTACAATGAGCAGTTCTTC.

The chain employs TRBV28 and TRBJ1-1; 11 bases match TRBD1. From germline, CDR1 is MDHEN and CDR2 SYDVKM. V was clipped by 4 bases and J by 7 bases; unmatched bases: 2. The length of the CDR3 is 13 residues. Here the CDR3 reads CASSSGQGGEAFF. The CDR3 coding sequence is TGTGCCAGCAGTTCGGGACAGGGGGGTGAAGCTTTCTTT.

The V and J genes are TRBV6-5 and TRBJ1-2; D is ambiguous. Germline V lookup: CDR1 MNHEY, CDR2 SVGAGI. The germline V and J ends were trimmed by 0 bases and 1 base, with 12 bases remaining between them. This CDR3 contains 16 residues. The CDR3 coding sequence is TGTGCCAGCAGTTACTCGTACGGTCCGAATAACTATGGCTACACCTTC. This encodes CASSYSYGPNNYGYTF.

The chain combines TRBV4-1 with TRBJ2-1, with 16 positions matching TRBD2. Trimming removed 3 bases from V and 4 bases from J; junction bases left unmatched: 6. Germline V gene sequence: CDR1 MGHRA, CDR2 YSYEKL. The length of the CDR3 is 18 residues. The CDR3 region has the DNA TGCGCCAGCAGCCACGGGACTAGCGGGGGGGCTTCATACAATGAGCAGTTCTTC. It specifies CASSHGTSGGASYNEQFF.

V is TRBV30 and J is TRBJ2-7; TRBD1 is a possible D gene (5 bases). Germline CDR1 and CDR2: GTSNPN and SVGIG (reference sequence). Trimming shortened V by 0 bases and J by 5 bases, and 20 bases separated the two germline ends. CDR3 length: 16 amino acids. Here the CDR3 DNA reads TGTGCCTGGAGTGTGATGGTAGGGGCGTGGAGTGACGAGCAGTACTTC. This encodes CAWSVMVGAWSDEQYF.

This sequence joins TRBV18 and TRBJ2-1; the match to TRBD1 covers 8 bases. V was clipped by 4 bases and J by 6 bases; unmatched bases: 8. Germline CDR1 KGHSH, CDR2 LQKENI. This CDR3 contains 15 residues. The CDR3 DNA reads TGTGCCAGCTCACTTTTTTGGACAGGGCTCAATGAGCAGTTCTTC. This encodes CASSLFWTGLNEQFF.

This chain joins TRBV19 and TRBJ2-6; no clear D gene. V dropped 5 bases and J dropped 1 base, with 9 bases sitting between them. Germline V lookup: CDR1 LNHDA, CDR2 SQIVND (reference sequence). The CDR3 extends over 15 amino acids. CDR3 amino acids: CASSVLGSGANVLTF. The CDR3 DNA sequence: TGTGCCAGTAGTGTACTCGGGTCTGGGGCCAACGTCCTGACTTTC.

This rearrangement joins TRBV9 to TRBJ1-2, with D perhaps matching TRBD1 (5 bases). The CDR3 is 12 residues long. Deletions cut 6 bases from V and 3 bases from J, with 9 bases between. Germline V gives CDR1 SGDLS, CDR2 YYNGEE. The CDR3 reads CASTGNDYGYTF. The CDR3 region has the DNA TGTGCCAGCACAGGGAATGACTATGGCTACACCTTC.

The rearrangement links TRBV5-4 to TRBJ2-1, with D perhaps TRBD2 (7 bases). The CDR3 sequence is 16 residues long. CDR1 SGHNT and CDR2 YYREEE come from the germline V gene (reference sequence). V dropped 3 bases and J dropped 2 bases, with 15 bases sitting between them. In DNA form, the CDR3 reads TGTGCCAGCAGCTGGGGGGGGCGGGAGCCCTACAATGAGCAGTTCTTC. It yields the protein CASSWGGREPYNEQFF. Together with reference TRBV5-4 and TRBJ2-1, the CDR3 gives the full variable domain: ETGVTQSPTHLIKTRGQQVTLRCSSQSGHNTVSWYQQALGQGPQFIFQYYREEENGRGNFPPRFSGLQFPNYSSELNVNALELDDSALYLCASSWGGREPYNEQFFGPGTRLTVL.

This clone was seen only a few times. CDR3 protein: CAIKGTGRNTEAFF. The CDR3 DNA sequence: TGTGCCATCAAGGGTACAGGGAGGAACACTGAAGCTTTCTTT. The chain combines TRBV10-3 with TRBJ1-1, with D perhaps matching TRBD1 (6 bases). The CDR3 has 14 residues. Between the trimmed V and J ends, which lost 7 bases and 1 base, there was a span of 13 bases. Germline V gene sequence: CDR1 ENHRY, CDR2 SYGVKD.

The chain carries TRBV5-4 and TRBJ2-2, with 7 bases identical to TRBD2. The CDR3 has 15 residues. The V and J ends lost 9 bases and 5 bases, in that order; junction bases with no gene match: 13. CDR1 and CDR2 from the germline V gene are SGHNT and YYREEE (reference sequence). The CDR3 region has the DNA TGTGCCACCGTGGCGGGAGCTCCGGGTACCGGGGAGCTGTTTTTT. Translation: CATVAGAPGTGELFF.

This chain uses TRBV4-3 with TRBJ2-3, with D possibly TRBD1 on 6 matching bases. The germline V gene has CDR1 LGHNA and CDR2 YSLEER. This CDR3 is 17 amino acids long. V was clipped by 2 bases and J by 6 bases, with 21 bases between them. The CDR3 sequence: CASSQRSLATGPDTQYF. Here the CDR3 DNA reads TGCGCCAGCAGCCAAAGATCCCTCGCGACAGGCCCCGATACGCAGTATTTT.

The chain employs TRBV2 and TRBJ2-5; 7 nucleotides agree with TRBD1. V gave up 7 bases and J gave up 2 bases; unmatched junction bases: 4. Germline V gene lookup returns CDR1 SNHLY and CDR2 FYNNEI. The CDR3 has 13 amino acids. The CDR3 bases are TGTGCCAGCAAATGGACAGGACAAGAGACCCAGTACTTC. Translated: CASKWTGQETQYF. Looking up the rest from reference TRBV2 and TRBJ2-5 gives the full variable domain: EPEVTQTPSHQVTQMGQEVILRCVPISNHLYFYWYRQILGQKVEFLVSFYNNEISEKSEIFDDQFSVERPDGSNFTLKIRSTKLEDSAMYFCASKWTGQETQYFGPGTRLLVL.

In DNA form, the CDR3 reads TGTGCCAGCAGCCAAGACGGACAGGGCTTCTATGGCTACACCTTC. Protein product: CASSQDGQGFYGYTF. V and J are TRBV14 and TRBJ1-2, with 8 bases aligning to TRBD1. There are 15 residues in the CDR3. CDR1 is SGHDN, CDR2 FVKESK, per germline. V was pared by 0 bases and J by 4 bases, with 4 bases of the junction left unmatched. Supplemented by reference TRBV14 and TRBJ1-2, the full variable domain reads EAGVTQFPSHSVIEKGQTVTLRCDPISGHDNLYWYRRVMGKEIKFLLHFVKESKQDESGMPNNRFLAERTGGTYSTLKVQPAELEDSGVYFCASSQDGQGFYGYTFGSGTRLTVV.

The V call is TRBV24-1, the J call TRBJ1-1; D uncertain. Germline CDR1 reads KGHDR; CDR2 reads SFDVKD. V was pared by 0 bases and J by 1 base, with 11 bases between. The CDR3 spans 16 residues. This chain's CDR3 is CATSDLRGQKNTEAFF. The DNA for the CDR3 is TGTGCCACCAGTGATTTGCGAGGGCAGAAGAACACTGAAGCTTTCTTT.

The V call is TRBV4-1, the J call TRBJ1-4, with TRBD1 matching 9 bases. The CDR3 length is 16 residues. Germline lookup yields CDR1 MGHRA and CDR2 YSYEKL. V trimming: 6 bases; J trimming: 7 bases; junction bases outside the gene matches: 12. The CDR3 region has the DNA TGCGCCAGCAGTTACCTCCACGGGACAGGGCCTGAAAAACTGTTTTTT. It encodes CASSYLHGTGPEKLFF.

The sample holds a few counts of this clone. J is TRBJ2-7 and V is TRBV7-2, with 14 bases aligning to TRBD2. J gave up 7 bases and V 5 bases, and 13 bases lay outside the gene matches. Germline CDR1 reads SGHTA; CDR2 reads FQGNSA. The CDR3 extends over 17 amino acids. Written as DNA, the CDR3 is TGTGCCAGCAGCCTCGGGACTAGCGGGAGACTGGTCCGAGAGCAGTACTTC. As protein: CASSLGTSGRLVREQYF.

This rearrangement joins TRBV28 to TRBJ2-7, with D tentatively TRBD2 (6 bases). V lost 4 bases to trimming and J lost 3 bases, with 16 bases between them. Germline CDR1 and CDR2: MDHEN and SYDVKM. This CDR3 contains 15 residues. This CDR3 is CASSSEQWRGYEQYF. CDR3 coding DNA: TGTGCCAGCAGTTCCGAACAGTGGCGGGGCTACGAGCAGTACTTC.